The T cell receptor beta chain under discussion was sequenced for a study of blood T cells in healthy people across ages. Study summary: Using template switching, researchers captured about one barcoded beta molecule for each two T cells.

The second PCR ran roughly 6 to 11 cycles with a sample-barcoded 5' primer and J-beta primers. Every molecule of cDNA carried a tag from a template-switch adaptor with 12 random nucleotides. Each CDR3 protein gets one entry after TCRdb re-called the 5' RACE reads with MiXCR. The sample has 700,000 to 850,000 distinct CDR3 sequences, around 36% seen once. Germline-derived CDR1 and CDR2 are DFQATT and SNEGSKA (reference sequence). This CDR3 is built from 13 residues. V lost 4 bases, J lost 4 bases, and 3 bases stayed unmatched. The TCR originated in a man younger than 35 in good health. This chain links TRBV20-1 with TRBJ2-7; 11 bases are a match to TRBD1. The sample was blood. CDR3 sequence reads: CSAIGTGGYEQYF. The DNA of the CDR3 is TGCAGTGCTATTGGGACAGGGGGTTACGAGCAGTACTTC.